A single sample is the source of the 32 T cell receptor beta chains below, sequenced in a study of shared clonotypes between healthy human individuals. Data came from immunoSEQ multiplex PCR; TCRdb stores just in-frame clones and leaves some out. The top ten clones hold roughly 0.05% of a sample with under 600,000 clones, approximately 97% of them seen once. Sequencing was performed on naive CD4+ T cells sorted from blood. Subset: CD45RA+ positively selected. Receptors were obtained from a woman aged 25-40 years in good health.

The CDR3 bases are TGTGCCAGCAGTGAAGGACAGGTCTCCGAGCAGTACTTC. As protein: CASSEGQVSEQYF. This rearrangement joins TRBV28 to TRBJ2-7; TRBD1 matches 7 bases. Germline lookup yields CDR1 MDHEN and CDR2 SYDVKM. J gave up 6 bases and V 5 bases, and 7 bases lay outside the gene matches. CDR3 length: 13 residues.

This sequence joins TRBV6-5 and TRBJ2-1; 13 bases agree with TRBD2. Germline V gene data show CDR1 as MNHEY and CDR2 as SVGAGI. The trim removed 8 bases at V and 7 bases at J, leaving 5 bases unmatched. This CDR3 is built from 14 residues. DNA for the CDR3: TGTGCCAGCGGGACTAGCGGGATTTCGAATGAGCAGTTCTTC. This codes for CASGTSGISNEQFF.

CDR3 amino acids: CASSQDSLLVSPLHF. The CDR3 DNA is TGCGCCAGCAGCCAAGATTCGCTACTAGTTTCACCCCTCCACTTT. This chain joins TRBV4-1 and TRBJ1-6; D gene ambiguous. Germline V gene data show CDR1 as MGHRA and CDR2 as YSYEKL. V lost 0 bases and J lost 9, with 12 bases in between. The CDR3 covers 15 residues.

J is TRBJ2-1 and V is TRBV18, with TRBD1 matching 7 bases. Germline V gives CDR1 KGHSH, CDR2 LQKENI. V shed 3 bases and J 5 bases; nucleotides not matched to a gene: 7. This CDR3 contains 15 residues. The CDR3 loop reads CASSPPGQINNEQFF. The CDR3 DNA follows: TGTGCCAGCTCACCCCCGGGACAGATAAACAATGAGCAGTTCTTC.

V is TRBV28 and J is TRBJ1-2; D call uncertain. This CDR3 region has 13 residues. In germline, CDR1 is MDHEN, CDR2 SYDVKM. Trimming took 2 bases from V and 8 from J, leaving 12 bases between them. This chain's CDR3 is CASSLVTGGGYTF. The DNA of the CDR3 is TGTGCCAGCAGTTTAGTAACTGGCGGAGGCTACACCTTC.

The chain employs TRBV27 and TRBJ1-1; D is uncertain. From germline, CDR1 is MNHEY and CDR2 SMNVEV (reference sequence). V was trimmed by 5 bases and J by 6 bases, leaving 13 bases between them. The CDR3 sequence is 13 residues long. CDR3 protein: CASSPNSVPEAFF. CDR3 sequence (DNA): TGTGCCAGCAGTCCCAATAGTGTCCCTGAAGCTTTCTTT.

V gene TRBV2 combines with J gene TRBJ1-1; D uncertain. The CDR3 has 13 residues. V was pared by 10 bases and J by 0 bases, with 12 bases between. Per germline, CDR1 SNHLY and CDR2 FYNNEI. CDR3 DNA: TGTGCCACCTCGGCGGAAGTGAACACTGAAGCTTTCTTT. Encoded protein: CATSAEVNTEAFF.

This rearrangement joins TRBV27 to TRBJ2-1; 12 nucleotides line up with TRBD2. Germline V gene sequence: CDR1 MNHEY, CDR2 SMNVEV (reference sequence). The CDR3 runs to 15 residues. Trimming removed 7 bases from V and 6 bases from J; junction bases left unmatched: 7. DNA of the CDR3: TGTGCCAGCAAGGGGCTAGCGGGAGGGCCCAATGAGCAGTTCTTC. Protein sequence: CASKGLAGGPNEQFF.

The chain has TRBV6-6 and TRBJ2-3; tentative D call: TRBD1 (7 bases). Germline assignment: CDR1 MNHNY and CDR2 SVGAGI (reference sequence). CDR3 length: 16 amino acids. Trimming left V 7 bases short and J 0 bases short, with 17 bases between. Here the CDR3 DNA reads TGTGCCAGCACCACGGGTCAGGGGGGAAGCACAGATACGCAGTATTTT. This sequence encodes CASTTGQGGSTDTQYF.

The chain carries TRBV30 and TRBJ1-2; D not certain. This CDR3 comprises 15 residues. Trimming shortened V by 0 bases and J by 2 bases, and 13 bases separated the two germline ends. Germline V gene sequence: CDR1 GTSNPN, CDR2 SVGIG (reference sequence). CDR3 nucleotides: TGTGCCTGGAGTGTACGACCTCAGCGGAACTATGGCTACACCTTC. Its protein product is CAWSVRPQRNYGYTF.

The sample holds one count of this clone. The rearrangement uses TRBV7-9 and TRBJ1-1; D might be TRBD1 (5 bases). V was shortened by 4 bases and J by 0 bases, with 9 bases between the two germline ends. The CDR3 sequence is 14 residues long. Germline values: CDR1 SEHNR, CDR2 FQNEAQ (reference sequence). This CDR3 is CASSSLQVNTEAFF. In DNA, the CDR3 is TGTGCCAGCAGCTCCCTACAGGTGAACACTGAAGCTTTCTTT.

This rearrangement joins TRBV29-1 to TRBJ1-2; 9 bases align to TRBD1. Trimming took 5 bases from V and 4 from J; bases not matched to a gene: 5. CDR1 and CDR2 (germline): SQVTM, ANQGSEA. This CDR3 has 13 amino acids. As DNA, the CDR3 is TGCAGCGTTCTTAGGACAGGGGTCTATGGCTACACCTTC. This gives the protein CSVLRTGVYGYTF.

The chain has TRBV4-2 and TRBJ2-5; 9 bases line up with TRBD2. The J call may be mistaken, given a closer DNA end match to TRBJ2-7. The CDR3 totals 14 residues. Germline-derived CDR1 and CDR2 are LGHNA and YNFKEQ. The CDR3 DNA sequence: TGTGCCAGCAGCCAAGATCTAGCGGGACGCGAGCAGTACTTC. Translation: CASSQDLAGREQYF.

The gene calls are TRBV28 and TRBJ2-2, with D perhaps matching TRBD1 (6 bases). The CDR3 consists of 16 residues. Looked up from germline, CDR1 is MDHEN and CDR2 is SYDVKM. Trimming took off 8 bases at V and 0 bases at J, with 16 bases between the two ends. CDR3 DNA: TGTGCCAGCGCTGCACACGGACAGTCGAACACCGGGGAGCTGTTTTTT. This codes for CASAAHGQSNTGELFF.

Points on this clone: The identical CDR3 is also encoded by other nucleotide sequences in the sample. The chain recombines TRBV18 with TRBJ2-7, with D perhaps matching TRBD2 (5 bases). The CDR3 runs 13 residues. Trimming took 0 bases from V and 3 from J, leaving 6 bases between them. The germline gives CDR1 KGHSH, CDR2 LQKENI. The chain's CDR3 is CASSPPGLYEQYF. CDR3 nucleotide sequence: TGTGCCAGCTCACCACCCGGACTCTACGAGCAGTACTTC.

The chain uses TRBV27 and TRBJ1-5, with D hard to call. Germline V gene lookup returns CDR1 MNHEY and CDR2 SMNVEV (reference sequence). V was clipped by 2 bases and J by 2 bases, with 7 bases between them. The CDR3 has 14 residues. The CDR3 region is CASSLRVGNQPQHF. The CDR3 DNA follows: TGTGCCAGCAGTTTACGGGTTGGCAATCAGCCCCAGCATTTT.

This chain links TRBV11-2 with TRBJ2-7; tentative D call: TRBD2 (6 bases). The CDR3 runs 16 residues. The germline CDR1 and CDR2 sequences are SGHAT and FQNNGV. The V end was cut by 4 bases, the J end by 3 bases, with 19 bases between. The CDR3 reads CASSSPRGTFHYEQYF. The CDR3 DNA reads TGTGCCAGCAGCTCCCCCCGCGGGACGTTTCACTACGAGCAGTACTTC.

This rearrangement joins TRBV30 to TRBJ2-3; D ambiguous. V shed 4 bases and J shed 1 base, with 12 bases lying between them. This CDR3 is built from 14 residues. Germline CDR1 GTSNPN, CDR2 SVGIG (reference sequence). The CDR3, as DNA: TGTGCCTGGACCCACGGGTATGGCACAGATACGCAGTATTTT. Its translation: CAWTHGYGTDTQYF.

This chain connects TRBV2 to TRBJ2-1, with D unresolved. Trimming took 8 bases from V and 2 from J, leaving 10 bases between them. Germline-derived CDR1 and CDR2 are SNHLY and FYNNEI. The CDR3 sequence is 13 residues long. The chain's CDR3 is CASDDWPYNEQFF. The CDR3 nucleotides read TGTGCCAGCGACGACTGGCCCTACAATGAGCAGTTCTTC.

CDR3 in DNA: TGTGCCAGCAGTTCCAATATGATGAACACTGAAGCTTTCTTT. It encodes CASSSNMMNTEAFF. The chain has TRBV27 and TRBJ1-1; no definite D call. This CDR3 is built from 14 residues. Trimming left V 4 bases short and J 0 bases short, with 9 bases between. Looked up from germline, CDR1 is MNHEY and CDR2 is SMNVEV (reference sequence).

The chain employs TRBV7-9 and TRBJ2-3, with D uncertain. Trimming stripped 6 bases from V and 4 bases from J, with 14 bases between. Germline loops: CDR1 SEHNR, CDR2 FQNEAQ (reference sequence). The CDR3 sequence is 14 residues long. The CDR3 is CASREGFFADTQYF. Written as DNA, the CDR3 is TGTGCCAGCAGGGAAGGGTTTTTCGCAGATACGCAGTATTTT.

The rearrangement joins TRBV7-6 to TRBJ2-5; tentatively, D is TRBD1 (6 bases). The V and J ends lost 2 bases and 5 bases respectively, with 15 bases between them. The germline V gene encodes CDR1 SGHVS and CDR2 FNYEAQ. This CDR3 comprises 15 residues. The CDR3 sequence: CASSLFSGAPETQYF. CDR3 nucleotide sequence: TGTGCCAGCAGCTTATTTTCAGGGGCTCCTGAGACCCAGTACTTC. Using reference TRBV7-6 and TRBJ2-5 for the parts outside the CDR3, the full variable domain is GAGVSQSPRYKVTKRGQDVALRCDPISGHVSLYWYRQALGQGPEFLTYFNYEAQQDKSGLPNDRFSAERPEGSISTLTIQRTEQRDSAMYRCASSLFSGAPETQYFGPGTRLLVL.

V and J are TRBV28 and TRBJ1-5, with no clear D. V lost 3 bases and J 3 bases, leaving 9 bases between the germline ends. Germline CDR1 reads MDHEN; CDR2 reads SYDVKM. The CDR3 runs 14 residues. CDR3 sequence reads: CASSFGFFNQPQHF. The CDR3 bases are TGTGCCAGCAGTTTTGGGTTTTTCAATCAGCCCCAGCATTTT.

This chain links TRBV28 with TRBJ2-4; tentative D call: TRBD1 (5 bases). The CDR3 loop spans 13 amino acids. Trimming pared 10 bases from V and 4 bases from J, leaving 14 bases between. Germline V CDR1 and CDR2: MDHEN, SYDVKM. In DNA, the CDR3 is TGTGCCAACACGACAGTGGAGAAAAACATTCAGTACTTC. It is translated as CANTTVEKNIQYF.

The V and J genes are TRBV27 and TRBJ2-5; 7 bases are a match to TRBD1. V dropped 5 bases and J dropped 5; count of bases not matched to a gene: 8. Germline loops: CDR1 MNHEY, CDR2 SMNVEV (reference sequence). The CDR3 has 14 amino acids. CDR3 DNA sequence: TGTGCCAGCAGTAAGAGGGGGCTCAGTGAGACCCAGTACTTC. Its translation: CASSKRGLSETQYF.

This sequence joins TRBV19 and TRBJ2-7; 7 bases agree with TRBD1. The junction had 5 bases not matched to a gene; V was cut back by 4 bases and J by 5 bases. The CDR3 loop spans 13 amino acids. CDR1 is LNHDA, CDR2 SQIVND, per germline (reference sequence). The CDR3 nucleotides are TGTGCCAGTAGTAGTCAGGGGGTCGACGAGCAGTACTTC. Translated: CASSSQGVDEQYF.

The V gene is TRBV18, the J gene TRBJ2-1; 7 positions agree with TRBD2. Germline CDR1 is KGHSH and CDR2 is LQKENI. The CDR3 spans 15 residues. V shed 1 base and J 4 bases; nucleotides not matched to a gene: 4. CDR3 nucleotide sequence: TGTGCCAGCTCACCACTCAGCGGGGAGTACAATGAGCAGTTCTTC. It specifies CASSPLSGEYNEQFF. The whole variable domain, filled in from reference TRBV18 and TRBJ2-1, reads NAGVMQNPRHLVRRRGQEARLRCSPMKGHSHVYWYRQLPEEGLKFMVYLQKENIIDESGMPKERFSAEFPKEGPSILRIQQVVRGDSAAYFCASSPLSGEYNEQFFGPGTRLTVL.

The chain links TRBV5-1 to TRBJ2-1; the D gene is possibly TRBD2 (5 bases). Germline CDR1 SGHRS, CDR2 YFSETQ. The CDR3 totals 13 residues. The V end lost 4 bases, the J end lost 7 bases, and 12 bases lay between the germline ends. The DNA for the CDR3 is TGCGCCAGCAGCGATGCGGGTTCAAATGAGCAGTTCTTC. This sequence encodes CASSDAGSNEQFF.

V gene TRBV11-2 combines with J gene TRBJ1-3; TRBD1 matches 8 bases. The CDR3 sequence is 16 residues long. In germline, CDR1 is SGHAT, CDR2 FQNNGV. Trimming at V came to 3 bases and at J to 3 bases, leaving 7 bases not matched to a gene. CDR3 nucleotide sequence: TGTGCCAGCAGCTTCCCAGGGGGCAGGGGTGGAAACACCATATATTTT. It codes for CASSFPGGRGGNTIYF.

CDR3 DNA: TGTGCCACCAGCAGAGATCGAGGCTACACCTTC. It translates to CATSRDRGYTF. The J gene is TRBJ1-2, the V gene TRBV15, with D uncertain. CDR1 and CDR2 from the germline V gene are LNHNV and YYDKDF (reference sequence). This CDR3 is 11 amino acids long. V shed 0 bases and J shed 8 bases, with 4 bases lying between them.

The chain couples TRBV27 to TRBJ1-2; TRBD1 agrees at 7 bases. The CDR3 is 14 amino acids. Looked up from germline, CDR1 is MNHEY and CDR2 is SMNVEV (reference sequence). The J segment lost 8 bases and the V segment lost 6 bases, leaving 12 bases of the junction unmatched. Written as DNA, the CDR3 is TGTGCCAGCAGCCCCGGGACAGTCAAGTCCGGCTACACCTTC. This sequence encodes CASSPGTVKSGYTF.

This clone appeared a single time. This chain joins TRBV5-1 and TRBJ2-7; D not certain. The V and J ends lost 0 bases and 1 base respectively, with 8 bases between them. The V gene's germline CDR1 is SGHRS and CDR2 YFSETQ. This CDR3 contains 14 residues. The CDR3 spells CASSLVFLSYEQYF. DNA of the CDR3: TGCGCCAGCAGCTTGGTATTCCTGTCCTACGAGCAGTACTTC.